This T cell receptor beta chain comes out of a study of identical twins. Study-level results: Excess twin sharing in beta out-of-frame sequences was weaker. Partly confounded zero-insertion analyses could result from invariant MAIT and iNKT cells.

Using its own MiXCR run on the 5' RACE reads, TCRdb lists one record per CDR3 protein. The profile shows approximately 590,000 distinct CDR3 sequences, roughly 9.5% of them singletons. Germline assignment: CDR1 MRHNA and CDR2 SNTAGT. The V gene end was trimmed by 4 bases and the J gene end by 10 bases; junction bases not matched to a gene: 7. The CDR3 has 13 residues. Points on this clonotype: Antigen: not known.

Another study also made use of these data, one on yellow fever vaccine responses in identical twins. That work contributes: In identical twins, vaccine T cell responses appeared partly shared and partly individual.

This chain connects TRBV6-4 to TRBJ2-1; 7 bases fit TRBD2. The TCR originated in a woman aged 18-30 years in good health. Sequencing was carried out using PBMCs. The CDR3 loop is CASSAQLAYEQFF. The CDR3 DNA is TGTGCCAGCAGTGCCCAACTAGCGTACGAGCAGTTCTTC.